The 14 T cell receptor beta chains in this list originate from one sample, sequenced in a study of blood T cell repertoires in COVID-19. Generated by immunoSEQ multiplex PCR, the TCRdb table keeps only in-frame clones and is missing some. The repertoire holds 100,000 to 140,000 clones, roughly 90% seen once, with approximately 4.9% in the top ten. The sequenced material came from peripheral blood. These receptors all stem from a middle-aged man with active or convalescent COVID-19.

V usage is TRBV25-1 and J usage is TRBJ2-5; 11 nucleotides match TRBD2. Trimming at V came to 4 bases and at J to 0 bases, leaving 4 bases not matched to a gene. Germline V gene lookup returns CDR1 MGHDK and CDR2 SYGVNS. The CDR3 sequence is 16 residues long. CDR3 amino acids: CASSGTSGPYQETQYF. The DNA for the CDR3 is TGTGCCAGCAGTGGGACTAGCGGGCCCTACCAAGAGACCCAGTACTTC.

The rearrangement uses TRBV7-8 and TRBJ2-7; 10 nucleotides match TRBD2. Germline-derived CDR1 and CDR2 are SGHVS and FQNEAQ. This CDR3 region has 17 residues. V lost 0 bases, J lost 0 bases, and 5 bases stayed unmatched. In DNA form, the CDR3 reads TGTGCCAGCAGCTTAGCTTCTAGCGGGAGTTTCTCCTACGAGCAGTACTTC. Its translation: CASSLASSGSFSYEQYF.

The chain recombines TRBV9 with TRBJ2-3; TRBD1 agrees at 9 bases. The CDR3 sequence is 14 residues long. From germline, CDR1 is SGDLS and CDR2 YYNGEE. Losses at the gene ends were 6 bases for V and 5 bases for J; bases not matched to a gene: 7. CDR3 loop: CASTSGQGLDTQYF. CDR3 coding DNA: TGTGCCAGCACATCGGGACAGGGCCTAGATACGCAGTATTTT.

As DNA, the CDR3 is TGTGCCAGTAAAGGGGTCGACTCTGGAAACACCATATATTTT. Protein: CASKGVDSGNTIYF. The V call is TRBV19, the J call TRBJ1-3; possible D gene TRBD1, 5 bases. Germline values: CDR1 LNHDA, CDR2 SQIVND (reference sequence). The CDR3 contains 14 residues. V gave up 7 bases and J gave up 0 bases, with 10 bases separating them. Full variable domain (rest looked up from reference TRBV19 and TRBJ1-3): DGGITQSPKYLFRKEGQNVTLSCEQNLNHDAMYWYRQDPGQGLRLIYYSQIVNDFQKGDIAEGYSVSREKKESFPLTVTSAQKNPTAFYLCASKGVDSGNTIYFGEGSWLTVV.

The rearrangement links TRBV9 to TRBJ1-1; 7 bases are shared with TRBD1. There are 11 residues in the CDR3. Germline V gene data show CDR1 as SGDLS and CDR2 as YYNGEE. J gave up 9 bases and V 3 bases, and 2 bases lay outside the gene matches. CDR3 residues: CASSETGKAFF. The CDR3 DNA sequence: TGTGCCAGCAGCGAGACAGGGAAAGCTTTCTTT.

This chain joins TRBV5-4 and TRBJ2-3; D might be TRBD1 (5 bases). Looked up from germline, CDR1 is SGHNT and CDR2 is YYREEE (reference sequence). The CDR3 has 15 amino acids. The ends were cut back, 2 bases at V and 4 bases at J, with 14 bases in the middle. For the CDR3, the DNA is TGTGCCAGCAGCTTAGTCCAGACAGCTCCAGATACGCAGTATTTT. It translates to CASSLVQTAPDTQYF.

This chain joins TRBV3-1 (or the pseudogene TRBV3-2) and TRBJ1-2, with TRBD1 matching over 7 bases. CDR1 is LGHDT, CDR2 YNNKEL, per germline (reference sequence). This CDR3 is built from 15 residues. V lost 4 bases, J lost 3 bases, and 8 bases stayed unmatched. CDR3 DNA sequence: TGTGCCAGCAGCCGAACCGACAGGGCTCACTATGGCTACACCTTC. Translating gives CASSRTDRAHYGYTF.

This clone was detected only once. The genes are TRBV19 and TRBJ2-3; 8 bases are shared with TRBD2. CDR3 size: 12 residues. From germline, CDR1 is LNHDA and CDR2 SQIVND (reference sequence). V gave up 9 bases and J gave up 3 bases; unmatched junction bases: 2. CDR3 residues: CASGRGTDTQYF. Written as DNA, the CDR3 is TGTGCCAGCGGGAGGGGGACAGATACGCAGTATTTT. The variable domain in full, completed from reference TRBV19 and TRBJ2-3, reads DGGITQSPKYLFRKEGQNVTLSCEQNLNHDAMYWYRQDPGQGLRLIYYSQIVNDFQKGDIAEGYSVSREKKESFPLTVTSAQKNPTAFYLCASGRGTDTQYFGPGTRLTVL.

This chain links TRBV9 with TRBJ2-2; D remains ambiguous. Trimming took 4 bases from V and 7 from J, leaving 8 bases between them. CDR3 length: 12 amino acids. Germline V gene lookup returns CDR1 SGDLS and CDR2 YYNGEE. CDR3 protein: CASSPPFGELFF. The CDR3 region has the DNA TGTGCCAGCAGCCCCCCGTTCGGGGAGCTGTTTTTT.

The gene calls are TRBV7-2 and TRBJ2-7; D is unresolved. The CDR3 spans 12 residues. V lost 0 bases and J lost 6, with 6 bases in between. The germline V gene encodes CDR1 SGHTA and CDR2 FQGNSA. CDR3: CASSLATTEQYF. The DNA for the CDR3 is TGTGCCAGCAGCTTAGCGACAACCGAGCAGTACTTC.

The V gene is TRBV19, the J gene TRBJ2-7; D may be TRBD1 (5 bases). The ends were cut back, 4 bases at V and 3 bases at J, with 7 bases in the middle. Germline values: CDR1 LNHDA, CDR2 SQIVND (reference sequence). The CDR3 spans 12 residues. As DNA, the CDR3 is TGTGCCAGTAGTACAGGGATCTACGAGCAGTACTTC. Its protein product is CASSTGIYEQYF.

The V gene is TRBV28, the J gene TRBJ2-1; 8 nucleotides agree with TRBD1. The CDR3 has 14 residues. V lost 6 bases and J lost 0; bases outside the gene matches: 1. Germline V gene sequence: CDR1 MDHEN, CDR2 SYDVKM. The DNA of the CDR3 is TGTGCCAGCAGGGACAGGGACTCCTACAATGAGCAGTTCTTC. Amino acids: CASRDRDSYNEQFF. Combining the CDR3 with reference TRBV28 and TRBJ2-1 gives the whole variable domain DVKVTQSSRYLVKRTGEKVFLECVQDMDHENMFWYRQDPGLGLRLIYFSYDVKMKEKGDIPEGYSVSREKKERFSLILESASTNQTSMYLCASRDRDSYNEQFFGPGTRLTVL.

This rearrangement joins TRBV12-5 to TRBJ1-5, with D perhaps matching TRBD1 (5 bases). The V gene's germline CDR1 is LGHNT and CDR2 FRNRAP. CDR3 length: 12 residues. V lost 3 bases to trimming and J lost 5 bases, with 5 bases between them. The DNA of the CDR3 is TGTGCTAGTGGTTTAGGGGATCAGCCCCAGCATTTT. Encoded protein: CASGLGDQPQHF.

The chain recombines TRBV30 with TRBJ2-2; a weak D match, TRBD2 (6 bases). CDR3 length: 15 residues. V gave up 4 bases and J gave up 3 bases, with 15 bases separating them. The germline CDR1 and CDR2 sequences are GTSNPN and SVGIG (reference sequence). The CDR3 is CAWTRLASYTGELFF. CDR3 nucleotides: TGTGCCTGGACGCGGCTAGCGTCTTACACCGGGGAGCTGTTTTTT.